This T cell receptor (beta chain) was sequenced for a study of PD-1 blockade in classical Hodgkin lymphoma. With no exception, relapse followed autologous stem cell transplantation in all patients, and brentuximab vedotin exposure varied. This CDR3 is 16 amino acids long. Germline V CDR1 and CDR2: MDHEN, SYDVKM. The V end lost 10 bases, the J end lost 0 bases, and 21 bases lay between the germline ends. TCRdb's copy holds only in-frame clones and misses some; the assay was immunoSEQ multiplex PCR. Of about 11,000 clones listed, roughly four fifths are singletons. The V call is TRBV28, the J call TRBJ1-1; D not resolved. Sample: peripheral blood mononuclear cells (PBMCs), taken before the second cycle of nivolumab. The sequence was obtained from a human donor with classical Hodgkin lymphoma. CDR3 in DNA: TGTGCCACCCTTAACCCCTGGACGGACGTGAACACTGAAGCTTTCTTT. Its translation: CATLNPWTDVNTEAFF.